The 10 T cell receptor beta chains presented below share a single source sample, sequenced in a study of OX40 agonist ivuxolimab in advanced cancers. Repertoires were generated with immunoSEQ multiplex PCR, while TCRdb's copy carries only in-frame clones and drops some. The sample carries approximately 71,000 clones, over 80% recorded once. The starting material was CD4+ or CD8+ T cells sorted from blood, obtained in a trial of the OX40 agonist ivuxolimab. The receptors originated from an adult with an advanced solid tumor such as melanoma, head and neck, liver or kidney cancer.

This chain uses TRBV7-9 with TRBJ2-3, with TRBD2 identical over 8 bases. V lost 5 bases and J lost 5; bases outside the gene matches: 9. This CDR3 comprises 15 residues. CDR1 is SEHNR and CDR2 is FQNEAQ in the germline V gene (reference sequence). CDR3 sequence reads: CASSLRAGAGDTQYF. The DNA for the CDR3 is TGTGCCAGCAGCCTAAGAGCGGGAGCGGGAGATACGCAGTATTTT.

The chain couples TRBV29-1 to TRBJ1-1; 8 bases match TRBD1. V lost 6 bases and J lost 3; bases outside the gene matches: 6. The CDR3 has 13 residues. The V gene's germline CDR1 is SQVTM and CDR2 ANQGSEA. The CDR3, as DNA: TGCAGCGTACTCCGGGGACAGGACACTGAAGCTTTCTTT. Translated, it gives CSVLRGQDTEAFF. Looking up the rest from reference TRBV29-1 and TRBJ1-1 gives the full variable domain: SAVISQKPSRDICQRGTSLTIQCQVDSQVTMMFWYRQQPGQSLTLIATANQGSEATYESGFVIDKFPISRPNLTFSTLTVSNMSPEDSSIYLCSVLRGQDTEAFFGQGTRLTVV.

V usage is TRBV2 and J usage is TRBJ1-6, with TRBD1 as a possible D gene (5 bases). The CDR3 has 12 residues. Trimming took off 5 bases at V and 9 bases at J, with 8 bases between the two ends. CDR1 and CDR2 (germline): SNHLY, FYNNEI. CDR3 residues: CASSWGSSPLHF. The CDR3 DNA sequence: TGTGCCAGCAGTTGGGGGAGTTCACCCCTCCACTTT. The full variable domain, completed using reference TRBV2 and TRBJ1-6, is EPEVTQTPSHQVTQMGQEVILRCVPISNHLYFYWYRQILGQKVEFLVSFYNNEISEKSEIFDDQFSVERPDGSNFTLKIRSTKLEDSAMYFCASSWGSSPLHFGNGTRLTVT.

This sequence joins TRBV27 and TRBJ2-1; the D gene is possibly TRBD1 (6 bases). V was pared by 4 bases and J by 7 bases, with 17 bases between. CDR3 length equals 15 residues. The V gene's germline CDR1 is MNHEY and CDR2 SMNVEV (reference sequence). The CDR3 reads CASSSSNRAWNEQFF. For the CDR3, the DNA is TGTGCCAGCAGTTCTTCTAACAGGGCTTGGAATGAGCAGTTCTTC.

The chain is built from TRBV7-2 and TRBJ1-2; 7 positions match TRBD1. CDR1 is SGHTA, CDR2 FQGNSA, per germline. V shed 1 base and J 10 bases; nucleotides not matched to a gene: 9. The CDR3 extends over 14 amino acids. CDR3 sequence: CASSLGGGTEVYTF. CDR3 nucleotide sequence: TGTGCCAGCAGCTTAGGAGGGGGGACAGAGGTCTACACCTTC.

The chain carries TRBV5-1 and TRBJ1-1, with D perhaps TRBD1 (6 bases). This CDR3 is built from 13 residues. Germline values: CDR1 SGHRS, CDR2 YFSETQ. The V and J ends lost 4 bases and 1 base respectively, with 8 bases between them. Here the CDR3 reads CASSPQGNTEAFF. CDR3 in DNA: TGCGCCAGCAGCCCACAGGGGAACACTGAAGCTTTCTTT.

In nucleotides, the CDR3 is TGTGCCAGCAATTATCTGGGGAACACTGAAGCTTTCTTT. This encodes CASNYLGNTEAFF. The chain joins TRBV2 to TRBJ1-1; D is ambiguous. The length of the CDR3 is 13 residues. V gave up 7 bases and J gave up 1 base, with 10 bases separating them. In germline, CDR1 is SNHLY, CDR2 FYNNEI.

The V gene is TRBV12-2, the J gene TRBJ1-1; the table assigns TRBD1, which was not confirmed against the DNA. TRBV12-2 is described as a pseudogene. The length of the CDR3 is 12 residues. CDR3 in amino acids: CASRFQTGTAFF. As DNA, the CDR3 is TGTGCAAGTCGCTTTCAGACAGGTACCGCTTTCTTT.

J is TRBJ2-2 and V is TRBV7-2; 11 bases map to TRBD2. J lost 3 bases, V lost 5 bases, and 2 bases had no gene match. Per the germline V gene, CDR1 is SGHTA and CDR2 is FQGNSA. The CDR3 is made up of 15 amino acids. CDR3 region: CASSLLAGDTGELFF. The CDR3 nucleotides are TGTGCCAGCAGCCTACTAGCGGGAGACACCGGGGAGCTGTTTTTT.

V gene TRBV7-9 combines with J gene TRBJ2-3, with D possibly being TRBD1 (6 bases). Trimming left V 1 base short and J 4 bases short, with 9 bases between. Germline V gene sequence: CDR1 SEHNR, CDR2 FQNEAQ (reference sequence). CDR3 size: 14 residues. The CDR3 bases are TGTGCCAGCAGCTTAGGGACAGTAGCAGATACGCAGTATTTT. Its protein is CASSLGTVADTQYF.